These 16 T cell receptor beta chains share one sample of origin, sequenced in a study of response to subunit inactivated influenza vaccine. TCRdb called the RT-PCR reads again in MiXCR, with one record for every CDR3 protein. The sample has about 780,000 distinct CDR3 sequences, 15% to 20% seen once. Sequenced material: PBMCs from blood, taken less than 6 days after vaccination. The receptors come from a man aged 50 to 60 who received an inactivated influenza vaccine.

The chain recombines TRBV3-1 with TRBJ2-5; weak D call: TRBD2 (6 bases). The germline CDR1 and CDR2 sequences are LGHDT and YNNKEL (reference sequence). Trimming removed 6 bases at V and 5 bases at J, with 19 bases between. The CDR3 sequence is 15 residues long. The chain's CDR3 is CASSPGLEGRETQYF. In nucleotides, the CDR3 is TGTGCCAGCAGTCCGGGACTCGAGGGTCGGGAGACCCAGTACTTC.

This clonotype came up a few times. The V call is TRBV6-5, the J call TRBJ2-7, with 7 bases matching TRBD1. CDR1 is MNHEY and CDR2 is SVGAGI in the germline V gene. The CDR3 has 14 amino acids. The ends lost 5 bases at V and 1 base at J; junction bases unmatched: 5. CDR3 protein: CASSIDRDSYEQYF. As DNA, the CDR3 is TGTGCCAGCAGTATCGACAGGGATTCCTACGAGCAGTACTTC.

V usage is TRBV27 and J usage is TRBJ2-7; D is perhaps TRBD2 (5 bases). This CDR3 has 15 residues. The germline V gene encodes CDR1 MNHEY and CDR2 SMNVEV (reference sequence). Trimming stripped 2 bases from V and 7 bases from J, with 18 bases between. DNA for the CDR3: TGTGCCAGCAGTTTAGGCACTACCTTCCGCGGGGAGCAGTACTTC. Protein product: CASSLGTTFRGEQYF.

The rearrangement uses TRBV29-1 and TRBJ2-3; possibly TRBD1 for D (5 bases). This CDR3 contains 12 residues. V dropped 7 bases and J dropped 0 bases, with 8 bases sitting between them. The germline gives CDR1 SQVTM, CDR2 ANQGSEA. The CDR3 protein is CSGRQSTDTQYF. The CDR3 DNA reads TGCAGCGGCCGACAGAGCACAGATACGCAGTATTTT.

The gene calls are TRBV7-2 and TRBJ2-1; D uncertain. CDR3 length: 13 residues. Germline-derived CDR1 and CDR2 are SGHTA and FQGNSA. The V gene lost 1 base and the J gene lost 6 bases, with 7 bases spanning the gap. The CDR3 here is CASSLGFGNEQFF. CDR3 coding DNA: TGTGCCAGCAGCTTAGGATTCGGCAATGAGCAGTTCTTC.

The chain recombines TRBV20-1 with TRBJ1-2, with D unresolved. Trimming removed 6 bases from V and 2 bases from J, with 7 bases in between. CDR1 and CDR2 from the germline V gene are DFQATT and SNEGSKA (reference sequence). CDR3 length: 11 amino acids. The CDR3 nucleotides are TGCAGTGCGTCAGAAAACTATGGCTACACCTTC. Translating gives CSASENYGYTF.

This clonotype was observed a handful of times. CDR3 sequence (DNA): TGTGCCAGCAGCCAGGTCGGGAGGAACCACGAGCAGTACTTC. This encodes CASSQVGRNHEQYF. The chain joins TRBV3-1 to TRBJ2-7; 7 positions match TRBD2. From germline, CDR1 is LGHDT and CDR2 YNNKEL (reference sequence). V lost 3 bases to trimming and J lost 5 bases; unmatched junction nucleotides: 7. The CDR3 spans 14 residues.

The V call is TRBV18, the J call TRBJ2-7, with TRBD1 matching over 7 bases. This CDR3 region has 14 residues. Trimming at V came to 2 bases and at J to 7 bases, leaving 8 bases not matched to a gene. Germline V gene sequence: CDR1 KGHSH, CDR2 LQKENI. CDR3 DNA: TGTGCCAGCTCACCAGGACAGGTGGGGCTTGAGCAGTACTTC. This gives the protein CASSPGQVGLEQYF.

The rearrangement uses TRBV7-2 and TRBJ2-2, with D perhaps matching TRBD1 (6 bases). Trimming left V 5 bases short and J 3 bases short, with 16 bases between. The germline V gene encodes CDR1 SGHTA and CDR2 FQGNSA. The length of the CDR3 is 16 residues. Written as DNA, the CDR3 is TGTGCCAGCAGCAGCAGACAGGTTGCGGACACCGGGGAGCTGTTTTTT. The encoded protein is CASSSRQVADTGELFF.

This clonotype has only a few counts. The chain joins TRBV30 to TRBJ2-1; 8 nucleotides agree with TRBD2. CDR3 length: 15 residues. Trimming at V came to 0 bases and at J to 5 bases, leaving 6 bases not matched to a gene. Germline lookup yields CDR1 GTSNPN and CDR2 SVGIG (reference sequence). Here the CDR3 DNA reads TGTGCCTGGAGTGTGTTTCCAGCGGGGGACAATGAGCAGTTCTTC. Its protein is CAWSVFPAGDNEQFF.

This chain connects TRBV12-3 or TRBV12-4 to TRBJ2-5; TRBD1 aligns across 7 bases. The CDR3 contains 11 residues. Losses at the gene ends were 9 bases for V and 5 bases for J; bases not matched to a gene: 3. Here the CDR3 DNA reads TGTGCCAGTCTACAGGGGGAGACCCAGTACTTC. Translating it yields CASLQGETQYF.

This clonotype was seen a handful of times. This chain uses TRBV18 with TRBJ2-1, with D possibly TRBD1 on 5 matching bases. V lost 2 bases and J 6 bases, leaving 8 bases between the germline ends. Germline CDR1 and CDR2: KGHSH and LQKENI. The length of the CDR3 is 13 residues. The CDR3 nucleotides are TGTGCCAGCTCACCAGACAGCACCAATGAGCAGTTCTTC. This encodes CASSPDSTNEQFF.

The gene calls are TRBV20-1 and TRBJ1-6; 7 nucleotides line up with TRBD1. Per the germline V gene, CDR1 is DFQATT and CDR2 is SNEGSKA (reference sequence). The CDR3 runs to 15 residues. Trimming cost V 5 bases and J 2 bases; bases outside gene matches: 6. CDR3 nucleotide sequence: TGCAGTGCTGAAACCGGGACAGCCTATAATTCACCCCTCCACTTT. Protein sequence: CSAETGTAYNSPLHF.

The sample holds a few counts of this clonotype. The V call is TRBV5-1, the J call TRBJ1-4; a weak D match, TRBD1 (6 bases). CDR1 is SGHRS, CDR2 YFSETQ, per germline. The CDR3 sequence is 15 residues long. The germline V and J ends were trimmed by 4 bases and 8 bases, with 18 bases remaining between them. In nucleotides, the CDR3 is TGCGCCAGCAGCAACAACAGGGTAGGAGGAGAAAAACTGTTTTTT. Translating it yields CASSNNRVGGEKLFF.

Concerning this clonotype itself: Germline and junction disagree at one end, which may indicate a read error. The chain links TRBV7-9 to TRBJ2-1, with 7 nucleotides matching TRBD1. The CDR3 has 14 amino acids. The germline V gene has CDR1 SEHNR and CDR2 FQNEAQ (reference sequence). Written as DNA, the CDR3 is TGTACCAGCAGCTTAGCTGGGACAGACAATGAGCAGTTCTTC. It encodes CTSSLAGTDNEQFF.

This clonotype was counted between two and nine times. CDR3 protein: CASIRSLDTQYF. The CDR3 DNA reads as TGTGCCAGCATCCGTTCTTTAGATACGCAGTATTTT. The chain employs TRBV12-3 or TRBV12-4 and TRBJ2-3; D gene ambiguous. This CDR3 comprises 12 residues. V lost 7 bases and J lost 5, with 10 bases in between.